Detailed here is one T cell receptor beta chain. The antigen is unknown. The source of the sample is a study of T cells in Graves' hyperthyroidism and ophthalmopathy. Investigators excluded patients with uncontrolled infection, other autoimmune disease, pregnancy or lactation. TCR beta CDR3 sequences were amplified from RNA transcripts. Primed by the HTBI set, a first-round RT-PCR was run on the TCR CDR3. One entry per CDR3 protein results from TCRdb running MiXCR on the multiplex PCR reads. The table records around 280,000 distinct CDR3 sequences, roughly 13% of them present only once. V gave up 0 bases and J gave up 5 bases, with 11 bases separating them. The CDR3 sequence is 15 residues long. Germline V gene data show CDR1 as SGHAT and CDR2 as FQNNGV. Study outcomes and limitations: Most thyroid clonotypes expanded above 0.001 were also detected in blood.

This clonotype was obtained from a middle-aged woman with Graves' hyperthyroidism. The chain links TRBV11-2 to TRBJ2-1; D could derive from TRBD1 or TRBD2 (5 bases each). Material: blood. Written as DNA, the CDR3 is TGTGCCAGCAGCTTAGATTTCGGGACCCACAATGAGCAGTTCTTC. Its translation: CASSLDFGTHNEQFF.